The entry that follows covers one T cell receptor beta chain sequence. The CDR3 totals 16 residues. Germline values: CDR1 MDHEN, CDR2 SYDVKM. V trimming: 6 bases; J trimming: 10 bases; junction bases outside the gene matches: 9. Each PCR replicate run on unsorted PBMC took in about 0.3 ug DNA, tens of thousands of T cell genomes. Assay: immunoSEQ multiplex PCR; the TCRdb copy retains only in-frame clones and omits some. The data contain 450,000 to 650,000 clones, 70% to 80% of them singletons. Healthy and HIV-negative, the adult donors had no recent acute infections or vaccinations. Extraction of genomic DNA in unsorted samples used around 82 million PBMCs. The data are from a study of shared clonotypes between healthy human individuals. Study-level background: Aged between 18 and 49, the donors were a couple of women and three men.

The chain uses TRBV28 and TRBJ2-1, with 16 bases fitting TRBD2. The source is a middle-aged woman in good health. Some clones in this sample may be carry-over from other donors' samples. The sequencing input was PBMCs. CDR3 sequence (DNA): TGTGCCAGCAGCCCCTCCGGGACTAGCGGGAGGGGCGAGCAGTTCTTC. Translation: CASSPSGTSGRGEQFF.